The following is a T cell receptor beta chain sequence with its context. The antigen is not known. The data were taken from a study of cytomegalovirus exposure and HLA in healthy donors. Looking at the study overall: Of 398 genotyped donors, roughly 80% clustered with self-reported Caucasian donors. Notes on the study in general: V- and J-gene trimming in TCR beta was tied to a missense DCLRE1C variant by an analysis performed later.

Primers: 60 Vbeta forward and 13 Jbeta reverse. Authors' analysis steps: An analysis performed later counted 73 million or so unique TCR beta chains (roughly 11 million of them shared). The data were produced by immunoSEQ multiplex PCR, yet TCRdb's version contains in-frame clones alone and is incomplete. The V and J calls and the clone size are those of that table, but D and trimming were determined from the DNA. The sample lists roughly 200,000 clones, over 70% seen once, with 1.3% in the top ten. This clonotype was sampled from a man aged 25-45 years in good health and CMV-seronegative. Sequenced material: PBMCs.

CDR3 loop: CASSPSADTGELFF. The CDR3 DNA reads as TGCGCCAGCAGCCCCTCCGCGGACACCGGGGAGCTGTTTTTT. The gene calls are TRBV5-1 and TRBJ2-2; D unclear. Per the germline V gene, CDR1 is SGHRS and CDR2 is YFSETQ. V lost 4 bases to trimming and J lost 3 bases, with 10 bases between them. The CDR3 is made up of 14 amino acids.